This T cell receptor (beta chain) originates from a study of T cell responses to AZD1222 COVID-19 vaccine. V was pared by 6 bases and J by 13 bases, with 8 bases of the junction left unmatched. CDR1 is SGHVS, CDR2 FQNEAQ, per germline. The CDR3 is 12 residues long. Second doses at about 4 or about 12 weeks were pooled. Study-wide findings and caveats: Among the donors, most were white British and more were female, and clonal diversity was possibly underestimated. Among AZD1222 vaccinees, only 5 to 7 were seropositive at baseline. Spike was spanned by vaccine-associated CD4 TCRs, which were dominant at 160-218 and 743-854.

As to this clone: Its specificity is unknown.

The data were produced by immunoSEQ multiplex PCR, yet TCRdb's version contains in-frame clones alone and is incomplete. The data show roughly 140,000 clones, with around 86% seen just once and roughly 9.1% held by the top ten. The gene calls are TRBV7-8 and TRBJ2-1; 8 nucleotides line up with TRBD2. This TCR was recovered from an adult who received the AZD1222 COVID-19 vaccine. This specimen was peripheral blood, taken 28 days after the second AZD1222 dose. CDR3 in DNA: TGTGCCAGCAGTCCTCAGCGGGAGCTACAGTTCTTC. Amino acids: CASSPQRELQFF.